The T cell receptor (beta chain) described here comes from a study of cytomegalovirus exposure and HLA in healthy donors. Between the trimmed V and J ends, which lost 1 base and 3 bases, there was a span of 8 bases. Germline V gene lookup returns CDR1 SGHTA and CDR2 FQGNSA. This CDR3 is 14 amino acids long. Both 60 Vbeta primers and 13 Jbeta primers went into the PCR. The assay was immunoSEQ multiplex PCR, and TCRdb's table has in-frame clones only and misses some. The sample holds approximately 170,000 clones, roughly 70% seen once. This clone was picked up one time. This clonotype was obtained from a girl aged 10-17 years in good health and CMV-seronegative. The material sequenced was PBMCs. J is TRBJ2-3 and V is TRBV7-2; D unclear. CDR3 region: CASSLDPSTDTQYF. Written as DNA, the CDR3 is TGTGCCAGCAGCTTAGATCCATCAACAGATACGCAGTATTTT.